The 2 T cell receptor beta chains reported below all come from one sample, sequenced in a study of T-cell memory formation after mild COVID-19. TCRdb fed the 5' RACE reads into MiXCR, producing one record per CDR3 protein. Of more than 250,000 distinct CDR3 sequences detected, about 17% appear once; the ten largest clones hold roughly 25%. The source material was PBMCs or a T cell subset sorted from them (not recorded which). All receptors derive from a man aged 18-30 years who had mild COVID-19 (a few samples of this study predate the infection). Cell type and time point are not known.

This clonotype was observed a handful of times. V is TRBV9 and J is TRBJ2-3; D possibly corresponds to TRBD1 (5 bases). Germline V gene sequence: CDR1 SGDLS, CDR2 YYNGEE. The CDR3 runs to 12 residues. V lost 5 bases and J 4 bases, leaving 8 bases between the germline ends. The CDR3 coding sequence is TGTGCCAGCAGGGGGCTGGCAGATACGCAGTATTTT. Translation: CASRGLADTQYF.

The chain has TRBV11-2 and TRBJ2-2; no firm D call. V lost 7 bases, J lost 3 bases, and 6 bases lay in between. Germline V gene data show CDR1 as SGHAT and CDR2 as FQNNGV. The CDR3 loop spans 12 amino acids. In DNA, the CDR3 is TGTGCCAGCACATCTGACACCGGGGAGCTGTTTTTT. This translates into CASTSDTGELFF.